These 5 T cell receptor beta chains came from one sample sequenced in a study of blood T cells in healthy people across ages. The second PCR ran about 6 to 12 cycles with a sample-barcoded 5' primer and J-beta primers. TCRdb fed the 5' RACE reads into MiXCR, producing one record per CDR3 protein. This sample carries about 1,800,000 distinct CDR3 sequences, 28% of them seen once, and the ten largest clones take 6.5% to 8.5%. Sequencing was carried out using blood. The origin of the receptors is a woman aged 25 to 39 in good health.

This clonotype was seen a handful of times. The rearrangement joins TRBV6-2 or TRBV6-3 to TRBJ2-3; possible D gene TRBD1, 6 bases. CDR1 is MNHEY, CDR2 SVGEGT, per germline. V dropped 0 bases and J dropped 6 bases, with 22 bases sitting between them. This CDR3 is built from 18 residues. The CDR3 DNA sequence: TGTGCCAGCAGTTACTCGGTCATGGACAGCGAAGCCTCGGATACGCAGTATTTT. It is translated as CASSYSVMDSEASDTQYF.

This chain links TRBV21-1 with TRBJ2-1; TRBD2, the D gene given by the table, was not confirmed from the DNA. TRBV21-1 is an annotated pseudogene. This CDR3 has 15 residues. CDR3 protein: CASGKEERGYNEQFF. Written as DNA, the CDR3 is TGTGCCAGCGGCAAAGAGGAGCGGGGATACAATGAGCAGTTCTTC.

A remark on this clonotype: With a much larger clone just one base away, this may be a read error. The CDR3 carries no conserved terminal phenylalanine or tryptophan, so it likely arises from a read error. This CDR3 reads CASSFIRSGANVLTL. The CDR3 DNA is TGTGCCAGCAGCTTCATACGTTCTGGGGCCAACGTCCTGACTTTG. The genes are TRBV7-9 and TRBJ2-6, with no clear D. CDR1 SEHNR and CDR2 FQNEAQ come from the germline V gene (reference sequence). The CDR3 covers 15 residues. V lost 3 bases, J lost 1 base, and 7 bases lay in between.

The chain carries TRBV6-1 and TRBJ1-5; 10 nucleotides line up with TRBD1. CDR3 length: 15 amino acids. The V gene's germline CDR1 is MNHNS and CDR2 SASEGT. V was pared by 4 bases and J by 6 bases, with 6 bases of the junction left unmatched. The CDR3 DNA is TGTGCCAGCAGTGCCCGGGACAGGGGAGGTCAGCCCCAGCATTTT. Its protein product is CASSARDRGGQPQHF.

The CDR3 sequence is CASSQEGLAGGGNEQFF. CDR3 coding DNA: TGTGCCAGCAGCCAAGAGGGACTAGCGGGGGGTGGAAATGAGCAGTTCTTC. The rearrangement links TRBV4-2 to TRBJ2-1; TRBD2 matches 15 bases. V lost 0 bases and J lost 7; bases outside the gene matches: 4. CDR1 is LGHNA and CDR2 is YNFKEQ in the germline V gene. The CDR3 has 17 amino acids.